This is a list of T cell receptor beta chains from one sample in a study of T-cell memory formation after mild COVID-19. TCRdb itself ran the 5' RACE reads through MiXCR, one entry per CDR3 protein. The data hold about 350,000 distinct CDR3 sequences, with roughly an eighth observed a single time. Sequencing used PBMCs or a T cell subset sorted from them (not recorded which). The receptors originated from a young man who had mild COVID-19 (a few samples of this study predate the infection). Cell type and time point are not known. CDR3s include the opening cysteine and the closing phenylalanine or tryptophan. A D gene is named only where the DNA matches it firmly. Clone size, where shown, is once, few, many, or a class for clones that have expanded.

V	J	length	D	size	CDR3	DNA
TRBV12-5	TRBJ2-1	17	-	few	CASGAPDSFDPYNEQFF	TGTGCTAGTGGTGCCCCGGACAGTTTCGACCCTTACAATGAGCAGTTCTTC
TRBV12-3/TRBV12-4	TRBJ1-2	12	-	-	CASSLRPYGYTF	TGTGCCAGCAGTTTGCGGCCGTATGGCTACACCTTC
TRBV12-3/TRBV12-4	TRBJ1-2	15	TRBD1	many	CASSYGTGGSTGYTF	TGTGCCAGCAGTTATGGGACAGGGGGCTCCACTGGCTACACCTTC
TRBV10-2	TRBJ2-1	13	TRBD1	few	CASSVQGTNEQFF	TGCGCCAGCAGTGTACAGGGGACCAATGAGCAGTTCTTC
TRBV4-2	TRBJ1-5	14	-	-	CASSQGVTVGPQHF	TGTGCCAGCAGCCAAGGGGTGACTGTCGGGCCCCAGCATTTT
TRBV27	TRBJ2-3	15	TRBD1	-	CASSARDRGTDTQYF	TGTGCCAGCAGTGCACGGGACAGGGGCACAGATACGCAGTATTTT
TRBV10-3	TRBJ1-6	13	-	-	CAIGTGHNSPLHF	TGTGCCATCGGAACAGGTCATAATTCACCCCTCCACTTT
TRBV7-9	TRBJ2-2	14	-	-	CASIWTRNTGELFF	TGTGCCAGCATCTGGACCAGGAACACCGGGGAGCTGTTTTTT
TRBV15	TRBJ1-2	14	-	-	CATSRDRAGVGYTF	TGTGCCACCAGCAGAGATCGGGCAGGGGTTGGCTACACCTTC
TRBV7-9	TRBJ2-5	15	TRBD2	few	CASSYGPSGTETQYF	TGTGCCAGCAGCTACGGTCCTAGCGGAACAGAGACCCAGTACTTC
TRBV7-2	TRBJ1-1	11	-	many	CASSLRGAAFF	TGTGCCAGCAGCTTACGGGGGGCCGCTTTCTTT
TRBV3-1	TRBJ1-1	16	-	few	CASSQEFLLVNTEAFF	TGTGCCAGCAGCCAAGAGTTCCTTTTAGTGAACACTGAAGCTTTCTTT
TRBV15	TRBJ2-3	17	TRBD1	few	CATSRELTGPSTDTQYF	TGTGCCACCAGCAGAGAACTGACAGGGCCTAGCACAGATACGCAGTATTTT
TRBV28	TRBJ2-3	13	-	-	CASTLLGTDTQYF	TGTGCCAGCACCCTACTTGGCACAGATACGCAGTATTTT
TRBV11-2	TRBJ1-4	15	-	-	CASSRGVHSDEKLFF	TGTGCCAGCAGCCGGGGGGTCCATTCGGATGAAAAACTGTTTTTT
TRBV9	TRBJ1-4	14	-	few	CASSVVGTNEKLFF	TGTGCCAGCAGCGTAGTCGGGACTAATGAAAAACTGTTTTTT
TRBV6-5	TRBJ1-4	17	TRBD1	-	CASSRGTGGATNEKLFF	TGTGCCAGCAGTCGAGGGACAGGGGGCGCGACTAATGAAAAACTGTTTTTT
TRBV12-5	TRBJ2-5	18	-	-	CASGLVLSLAVTQETQYF	TGTGCTAGTGGTTTGGTACTTAGTTTAGCGGTGACGCAAGAGACCCAGTACTTC
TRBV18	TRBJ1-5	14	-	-	CASSRDRSNQPQHF	TGTGCCAGCTCACGTGACAGGAGCAATCAGCCCCAGCATTTT
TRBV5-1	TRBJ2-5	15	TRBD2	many	CASSLDGTTEETQYF	TGCGCCAGCAGCTTGGACGGGACTACCGAAGAGACCCAGTACTTC
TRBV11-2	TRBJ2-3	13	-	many	CASSLSHTDTQYF	TGTGCCAGCAGCTTAAGTCACACAGATACGCAGTATTTT
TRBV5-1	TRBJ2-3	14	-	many	CASSWRDLTDTQYF	TGCGCCAGCAGCTGGCGGGACCTCACAGATACGCAGTATTTT
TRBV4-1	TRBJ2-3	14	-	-	CASSQPGMPDTQYF	TGCGCCAGCAGCCAACCGGGTATGCCAGATACGCAGTATTTT
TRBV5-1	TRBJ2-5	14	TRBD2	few	CASSTPGRGETQYF	TGCGCCAGCAGCACACCCGGGAGGGGGGAGACCCAGTACTTC
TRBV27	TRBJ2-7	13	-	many	CASGGSNPYEQYF	TGTGCCAGCGGAGGCAGCAATCCCTACGAGCAGTACTTC
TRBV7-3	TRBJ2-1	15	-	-	CASSFPAAGYNEQFF	TGTGCCAGCAGCTTCCCAGCGGCGGGTTACAATGAGCAGTTCTTC
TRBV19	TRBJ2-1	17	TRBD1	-	CASTQFGTGATYNEQFF	TGTGCCAGTACTCAGTTCGGGACAGGCGCCACCTACAATGAGCAGTTCTTC
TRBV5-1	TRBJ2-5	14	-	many	CASSPRLGGETQYF	TGCGCCAGCAGCCCGCGACTAGGCGGAGAGACCCAGTACTTC
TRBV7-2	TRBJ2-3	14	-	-	CASSLTRATDTQYF	TGTGCCAGCAGCTTAACCAGGGCCACAGATACGCAGTATTTT
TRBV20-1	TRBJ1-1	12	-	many	CSARPGNNEAFF	TGCAGTGCTAGGCCCGGGAACAATGAAGCTTTCTTT
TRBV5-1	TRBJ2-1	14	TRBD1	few	CASRPGTVDNEQFF	TGCGCCAGCAGGCCTGGGACAGTCGACAATGAGCAGTTCTTC
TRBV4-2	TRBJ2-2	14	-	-	CASRQLRGTGELFF	TGTGCCAGCAGGCAGTTACGGGGCACCGGGGAGCTGTTTTTT
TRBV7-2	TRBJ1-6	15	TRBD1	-	CASSLQGASNSPLHF	TGTGCCAGCAGCTTACAGGGGGCGAGCAATTCACCCCTCCACTTT
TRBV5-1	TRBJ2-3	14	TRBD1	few	CASSVAQGTDTQYF	TGCGCCAGCAGCGTAGCACAGGGGACAGATACGCAGTATTTT
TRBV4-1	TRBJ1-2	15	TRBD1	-	CASSPGTGGDNGYTF	TGCGCCAGCAGCCCCGGGACAGGGGGCGACAATGGCTACACCTTC
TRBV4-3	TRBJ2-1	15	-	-	CASSQEPSGVSEQFF	TGCGCCAGCAGCCAAGAGCCAAGCGGAGTTTCTGAGCAGTTCTTC
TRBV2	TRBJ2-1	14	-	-	CATKRDGFDNEQFF	TGTGCCACCAAAAGGGACGGGTTCGACAATGAGCAGTTCTTC
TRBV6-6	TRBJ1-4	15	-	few	CASSYSGATNEKLFF	TGTGCCAGCAGTTATTCCGGGGCAACTAATGAAAAACTGTTTTTT
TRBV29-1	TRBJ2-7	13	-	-	CSVTNTASYEQYF	TGCAGCGTCACTAACACGGCCTCCTACGAGCAGTACTTC
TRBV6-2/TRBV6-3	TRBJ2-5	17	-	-	CASNYRWSGRNQETQYF	TGTGCCAGCAACTATCGCTGGTCAGGCCGAAACCAAGAGACCCAGTACTTC
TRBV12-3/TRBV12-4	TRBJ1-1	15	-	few	CASSLQGLVNTEAFF	TGTGCCAGCAGTTTGCAGGGGTTAGTGAACACTGAAGCTTTCTTT
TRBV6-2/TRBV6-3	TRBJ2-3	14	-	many	CASSTLRASDTQYF	TGTGCCAGCAGTACCCTTCGGGCATCAGATACGCAGTATTTT
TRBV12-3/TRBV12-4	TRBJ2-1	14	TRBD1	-	CASRQTGGYNEQFF	TGTGCCAGCAGACAGACAGGGGGGTACAATGAGCAGTTCTTC
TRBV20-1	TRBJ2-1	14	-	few	CSASRTGPYNEQFF	TGCAGTGCTAGTCGGACCGGTCCCTACAATGAGCAGTTCTTC
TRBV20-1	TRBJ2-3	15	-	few	CSARDGDFSTDTQYF	TGCAGTGCTAGAGACGGTGACTTTAGCACAGATACGCAGTATTTT
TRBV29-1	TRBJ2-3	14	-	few	CSVDSLTSTDTQYF	TGCAGCGTTGATAGTCTAACTAGCACAGATACGCAGTATTTT
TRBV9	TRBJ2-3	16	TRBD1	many	CASSQSRDRGTDTQYF	TGTGCCAGCAGCCAGAGCCGGGACAGGGGAACAGATACGCAGTATTTT
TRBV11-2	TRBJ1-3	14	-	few	CASSLDLSGNTIYF	TGTGCCAGCAGCTTAGATCTCTCGGGAAACACCATATATTTT
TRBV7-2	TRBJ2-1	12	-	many	CASSLDFNEQFF	TGTGCCAGCAGCTTAGACTTCAATGAGCAGTTCTTC
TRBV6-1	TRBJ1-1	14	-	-	CASSAGGLSTEAFF	TGTGCCAGCAGTGCGGGGGGGCTCAGCACTGAAGCTTTCTTT
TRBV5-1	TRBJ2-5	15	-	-	CASSVDMRGQETQYF	TGCGCCAGCAGCGTGGACATGAGGGGGCAAGAGACCCAGTACTTC
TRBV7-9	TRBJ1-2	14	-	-	CASSLPWGGYGYTF	TGTGCCAGCAGCCTACCCTGGGGGGGCTATGGCTACACCTTC
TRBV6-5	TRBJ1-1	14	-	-	CASSYSHRSPEAFF	TGTGCCAGCAGTTACTCGCATAGAAGCCCTGAAGCTTTCTTT
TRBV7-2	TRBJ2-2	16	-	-	CASSSSRGVWSGELFF	TGTGCCAGCAGCTCGAGCAGGGGGGTTTGGTCCGGGGAGCTGTTTTTT